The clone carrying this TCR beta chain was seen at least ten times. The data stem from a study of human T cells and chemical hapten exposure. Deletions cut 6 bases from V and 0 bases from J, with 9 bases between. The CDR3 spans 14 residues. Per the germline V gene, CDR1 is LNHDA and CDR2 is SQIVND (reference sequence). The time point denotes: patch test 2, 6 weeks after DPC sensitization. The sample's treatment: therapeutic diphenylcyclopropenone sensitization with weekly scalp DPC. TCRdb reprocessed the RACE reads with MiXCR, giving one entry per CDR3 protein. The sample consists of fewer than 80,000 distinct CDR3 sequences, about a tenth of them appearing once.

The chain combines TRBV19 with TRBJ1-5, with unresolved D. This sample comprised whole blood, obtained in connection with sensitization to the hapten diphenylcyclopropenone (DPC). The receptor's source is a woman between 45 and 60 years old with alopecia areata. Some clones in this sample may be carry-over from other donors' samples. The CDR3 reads CASRFTDSNQPQHF. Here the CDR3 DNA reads TGTGCCAGTAGATTTACAGATAGCAATCAGCCCCAGCATTTT.